What follows are 22 T cell receptor beta chains derived from one specimen sequenced in a study of vaccination and CD4 T cells after COVID-19 (dated by TCRdb to between 2021 and 2022). The treatment or condition label for this specimen denotes: roughly 10-day PBMC culture with coronavirus spike peptide pools or control peptides (ViraFEST assay). These TCRs are of unknown antigen specificity. The receptor library was made with PCR. Sequencing used an Illumina iSeq 100. DNA from cultured CD4+ T cells underwent TCR sequencing with the Oncomine TCR Beta short-read assay at the Johns Hopkins FTIC core. TCRdb trimmed public reads at Q25 via fastp, called clones via MiXCR and kept in-frame beta chains. Under each unique CDR3 protein, matching rows form one entry showing the most common genes and DNA. The sample data list 12,000 or so distinct CDR3 sequences, and roughly a fifth of these were observed just once. 13% of the sample is in the top ten clones.

The sample consisted of CD4+ T cells from blood, cultured in vitro, taken before SARS-CoV-2 vaccination. These receptors all stem from a human donor who received a COVID-19 vaccine.

This clonotype was counted only a few times. V is TRBV10-1 and J is TRBJ2-5; TRBD1 or TRBD2 may be the D gene (6 bases each). The CDR3 consists of 13 residues. Germline CDR1 WNHNN, CDR2 SYGVQD (reference sequence). V was clipped by 5 bases and J by 1 base, with 8 bases between them. In nucleotides, the CDR3 is TGCGCCAGCAGTAGGGGGGTCCAAGAGACCCAGTACTTC. Translation: CASSRGVQETQYF.

There are a few counts of this clonotype. The chain joins TRBV7-6 to TRBJ2-1; unclear D gene. There are 14 residues in the CDR3. Germline V gene sequence: CDR1 SGHVS, CDR2 FNYEAQ. The V end lost 6 bases, the J end lost 6 bases, and 15 bases lay between the germline ends. CDR3 DNA: TGTGCCAGCAGTGGGGTGGTGGGTCGCAATGAGCAGTTCTTC. Translated: CASSGVVGRNEQFF.

The sample holds a few counts of this clonotype. V gene TRBV10-1 combines with J gene TRBJ2-7, with unresolved D. Trimming took off 7 bases at V and 0 bases at J, with 13 bases between the two ends. The germline gives CDR1 WNHNN, CDR2 SYGVQD (reference sequence). The CDR3 runs to 14 residues. CDR3 amino acids: CASTSAESSYEQYF. CDR3 DNA: TGCGCCAGCACATCGGCGGAAAGCTCCTACGAGCAGTACTTC.

The chain links TRBV6-1 to TRBJ2-1, with D maybe TRBD2 (5 bases). With 1 base removed from V and 7 bases from J, the gap between germline ends came to 14 bases. CDR3 length: 15 residues. Germline assignment: CDR1 MNHNS and CDR2 SASEGT. The CDR3: CASSEVSLGRNEQFF. As DNA, the CDR3 is TGTGCCAGCAGTGAAGTCTCACTAGGTCGTAATGAGCAGTTCTTC.

The chain has TRBV11-2 and TRBJ2-7, with 8 nucleotides matching TRBD2. This CDR3 contains 14 residues. Trimming cost V 10 bases and J 0 bases; bases outside gene matches: 8. Germline CDR1 and CDR2: SGHAT and FQNNGV. The CDR3 DNA sequence: TGTGCCACCGGGGGGGGGATAAGCTCCTACGAGCAGTACTTC. Translated: CATGGGISSYEQYF.

This clonotype was seen a handful of times. The chain uses TRBV11-3 and TRBJ2-2, with 7 nucleotides matching TRBD1. Unmatched junction bases numbered 7, after V lost 5 bases and J lost 1 base. CDR1 is SGHNT and CDR2 is YENEEA in the germline V gene. The CDR3 is made up of 16 amino acids. The DNA of the CDR3 is TGTGCCAGCAGCACCTTCGACAGGGAGAACACCGGGGAGCTGTTTTTT. It encodes CASSTFDRENTGELFF.

This clonotype has a handful of counts. The chain is built from TRBV21-1 and TRBJ1-1. TRBV21-1 is marked as a pseudogene. The CDR3 length is 14 residues. CDR3 nucleotides: TGTGCCAGCAGCAAGGGCAACATGAACACTGAAGCTTTCTTT. Translated, it gives CASSKGNMNTEAFF.

The rearrangement uses TRBV5-1 and TRBJ2-5, with D unclear. Germline values: CDR1 SGHRS, CDR2 YFSETQ. Trimming left V 0 bases short and J 1 base short, with 4 bases between. The CDR3 has 13 amino acids. The CDR3 protein is CASSLDSQETQYF. CDR3 in DNA: TGCGCCAGCAGCTTGGACTCCCAAGAGACCCAGTACTTC.

V gene TRBV7-8 combines with J gene TRBJ1-1; D unclear. In germline, CDR1 is SGHVS, CDR2 FQNEAQ. V was clipped by 3 bases and J by 4 bases, with 9 bases between them. There are 13 residues in the CDR3. The CDR3 here is CASSFMPSTEAFF. The CDR3 DNA reads TGTGCCAGCAGCTTCATGCCCAGCACTGAAGCTTTCTTT.

A few counts support this clonotype. This rearrangement joins TRBV19 to TRBJ2-2; maybe TRBD2 (7 bases). The germline CDR1 and CDR2 sequences are LNHDA and SQIVND (reference sequence). Between the trimmed V and J ends, which lost 3 bases and 5 bases, there was a span of 13 bases. The CDR3 consists of 15 residues. The chain's CDR3 is CASSIWGGGTGELFF. CDR3 DNA sequence: TGTGCCAGTAGTATTTGGGGGGGCGGAACCGGGGAGCTGTTTTTT.

The gene calls are TRBV5-6 and TRBJ2-5; 7 bases map to TRBD1. From germline, CDR1 is SGHDT and CDR2 YYEEEE. Losses at the gene ends were 2 bases for V and 5 bases for J; bases not matched to a gene: 3. The CDR3 is 13 residues long. CDR3 loop: CASSLQGIETQYF. As DNA, the CDR3 is TGTGCCAGCAGCTTACAGGGGATTGAGACCCAGTACTTC.

The V and J genes are TRBV4-2 and TRBJ1-6, with TRBD1 identical over 8 bases. CDR1 and CDR2 (germline): LGHNA, YNFKEQ. CDR3 size: 15 residues. Unmatched junction bases numbered 2, after V lost 0 bases and J lost 7 bases. The chain's CDR3 is CASSQDRGRNSPLHF. CDR3 nucleotides: TGTGCCAGCAGCCAAGACAGGGGGCGAAATTCACCCCTCCACTTT.

The chain employs TRBV20-1 and TRBJ1-5, with D uncertain. Trimming took off 0 bases at V and 6 bases at J, with 6 bases between the two ends. The CDR3 consists of 12 residues. Germline lookup yields CDR1 DFQATT and CDR2 SNEGSKA (reference sequence). CDR3: CSAREGVQPQHF. The CDR3 DNA follows: TGCAGTGCTAGAGAGGGAGTTCAGCCCCAGCATTTT.

In its sample, this clonotype was seen a few times. J is TRBJ2-3 and V is TRBV20-1; D gene unclear. The germline V gene has CDR1 DFQATT and CDR2 SNEGSKA (reference sequence). Trimming removed 0 bases from V and 5 bases from J, with 24 bases in between. This CDR3 has 18 residues. In nucleotides, the CDR3 is TGCAGTGCTAGAGAGGTTAAACCGGGCTGGTCGTGGAAAGATACGCAGTATTTT. The encoded protein is CSAREVKPGWSWKDTQYF.

As for this clonotype: It is likely a read error, because the conserved phenylalanine at the end of the CDR3 is missing. This chain connects TRBV6-1 to TRBJ1-6; TRBD1 agrees at 11 bases. The V and J ends lost 4 bases and 7 bases, in that order; junction bases with no gene match: 3. Germline CDR1 and CDR2: MNHNS and SASEGT. This CDR3 contains 15 residues. The CDR3 loop is CASSVDRGRNSPLHL. Written as DNA, the CDR3 is TGTGCCAGCAGTGTGGACAGGGGGCGCAATTCACCCCTCCACTTA.

This clonotype has more than one count but fewer than ten. The chain is built from TRBV7-9 and TRBJ1-2; possible D gene TRBD1, 5 bases. V lost 5 bases to trimming and J lost 8 bases, with 18 bases between them. In germline, CDR1 is SEHNR, CDR2 FQNEAQ (reference sequence). This CDR3 is 14 amino acids long. CDR3: CASSPTRGPSGYTF. The CDR3 DNA sequence: TGTGCCAGCAGCCCGACAAGGGGCCCTTCGGGCTACACCTTC.

This clonotype was seen a few times. The chain employs TRBV10-2 and TRBJ1-2; the D gene is possibly TRBD1 (6 bases). V lost 4 bases to trimming and J lost 3 bases, with 12 bases between them. This CDR3 region has 14 residues. The germline V gene encodes CDR1 WSHSY and CDR2 SAAADI. The CDR3 loop is CASSAGVGDYGYTF. The CDR3 coding sequence is TGCGCCAGCAGTGCAGGGGTAGGCGACTATGGCTACACCTTC.

V is TRBV20-1 and J is TRBJ2-3, with D uncertain. Germline CDR1 DFQATT, CDR2 SNEGSKA (reference sequence). V dropped 2 bases and J dropped 0 bases, with 6 bases sitting between them. The CDR3 spans 13 residues. The chain's CDR3 is CSARLPSTDTQYF. The CDR3 DNA reads TGCAGTGCTAGACTCCCTAGCACAGATACGCAGTATTTT.

A few counts support this clonotype. This chain joins TRBV29-1 and TRBJ2-5, with 15 bases fitting TRBD2. Germline CDR1 reads SQVTM; CDR2 reads ANQGSEA. Trimming cost V 7 bases and J 5 bases; bases outside gene matches: 14. CDR3 size: 17 residues. CDR3 DNA: TGCAGCGCGACCGGACTAGCGGGGGGGCCTTATTGGGAGACCCAGTACTTC. This encodes CSATGLAGGPYWETQYF.

Only a few counts were recorded for this clonotype. The V call is TRBV6-9, the J call TRBJ2-3; 8 nucleotides line up with TRBD2. The CDR3 contains 17 residues. In germline, CDR1 is MNHGY, CDR2 SVAAGI. V shed 2 bases, J shed 2 bases, and the junction held 9 bases outside the gene matches. CDR3 residues: CASSYRSSGPFTDTQYF. The CDR3 region has the DNA TGTGCCAGCAGTTATAGGTCTAGCGGGCCCTTCACAGATACGCAGTATTTT.

This clonotype is categorized as medium-sized. V and J are TRBV30 and TRBJ1-1; TRBD1 agrees at 10 bases. V trimming: 5 bases; J trimming: 4 bases; junction bases outside the gene matches: 7. Germline CDR1 is GTSNPN and CDR2 is SVGIG (reference sequence). CDR3 length equals 14 residues. The CDR3 loop is CAWAGTGEGTEAFF. CDR3 sequence (DNA): TGTGCCTGGGCCGGGACAGGGGAAGGCACTGAAGCTTTCTTT.

The chain employs TRBV2 and TRBJ1-1, with 10 bases fitting TRBD1. V dropped 2 bases and J dropped 4; count of bases not matched to a gene: 4. The CDR3 has 15 amino acids. Germline CDR1 and CDR2: SNHLY and FYNNEI. CDR3 sequence (DNA): TGTGCCAGCAGTGAATTGACAGGGGGCTTCACTGAAGCTTTCTTT. This gives the protein CASSELTGGFTEAFF.